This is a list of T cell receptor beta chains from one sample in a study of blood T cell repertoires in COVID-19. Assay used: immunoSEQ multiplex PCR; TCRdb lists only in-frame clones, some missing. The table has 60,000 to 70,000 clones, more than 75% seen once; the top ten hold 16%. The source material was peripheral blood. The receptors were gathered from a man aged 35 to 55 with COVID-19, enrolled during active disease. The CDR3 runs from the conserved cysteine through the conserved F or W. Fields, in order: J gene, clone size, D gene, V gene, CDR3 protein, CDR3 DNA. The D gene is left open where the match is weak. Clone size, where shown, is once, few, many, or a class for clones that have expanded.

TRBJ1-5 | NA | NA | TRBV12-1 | CASNRTAQPQHF | TGTGCCAGCAATCGGACAGCTCAGCCCCAGCATTTT
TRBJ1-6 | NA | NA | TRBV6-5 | CASSYTRRGSPLHF | TGTGCCAGCAGTTACACGAGGAGAGGTTCACCCCTCCACTTT
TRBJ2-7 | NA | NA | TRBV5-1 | CASSPGGSAYEQYF | TGCGCCAGCAGCCCGGGTGGTAGCGCCTACGAGCAGTACTTC
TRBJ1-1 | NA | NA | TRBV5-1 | CASSFSGPDTEAFF | TGCGCCAGCAGCTTCTCAGGGCCGGACACTGAAGCTTTCTTT
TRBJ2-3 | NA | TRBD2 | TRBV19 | CASSIVGVGGYTDTQYF | TGTGCCAGTAGTATAGTCGGAGTCGGGGGGTACACAGATACGCAGTATTTT
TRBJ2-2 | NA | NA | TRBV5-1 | CASREGNTGELFF | TGCGCCAGCCGAGAGGGGAACACCGGGGAGCTGTTTTTT
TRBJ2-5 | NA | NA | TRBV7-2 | CASSLAGRETQYF | TGTGCCAGCAGCTTAGCGGGGAGGGAGACCCAGTACTTC
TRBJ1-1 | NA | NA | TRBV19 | CASSINGENTEAFF | TGTGCCAGTAGTATAAACGGAGAGAACACTGAAGCTTTCTTT
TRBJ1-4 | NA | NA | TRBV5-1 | CASSLTQGSNEKLFF | TGCGCCAGCAGCTTGACACAGGGTTCTAATGAAAAACTGTTTTTT
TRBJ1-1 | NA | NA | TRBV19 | CASSLGPSRGTEAFF | TGTGCCAGTAGTCTCGGGCCCTCAAGGGGCACTGAAGCTTTCTTT
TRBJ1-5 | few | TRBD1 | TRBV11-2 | CASSLTGGNQPQHF | TGTGCCAGCAGCTTGACAGGGGGCAATCAGCCCCAGCATTTT
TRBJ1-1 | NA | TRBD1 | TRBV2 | CASSGRRDREGAFF | TGTGCCAGCAGTGGTAGACGGGACAGGGAGGGAGCTTTCTTT
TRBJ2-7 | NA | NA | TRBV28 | CASSRLDLAYEQYF | TGTGCCAGCAGTCGCCTAGATTTGGCCTACGAGCAGTACTTC
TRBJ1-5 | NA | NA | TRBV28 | CASSLWAGMSNQPQHF | TGTGCCAGCAGTTTATGGGCAGGGATGAGCAATCAGCCCCAGCATTTT
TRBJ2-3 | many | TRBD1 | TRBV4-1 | CASSQSGQGTDTQYF | TGCGCCAGCAGCCAAAGCGGACAGGGCACAGATACGCAGTATTTT
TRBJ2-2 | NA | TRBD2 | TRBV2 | CASRSGGAGAGELFF | TGTGCCAGCAGAAGCGGGGGGGCCGGGGCCGGGGAGCTGTTTTTT
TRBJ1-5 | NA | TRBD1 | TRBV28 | CASSFYRGTGTIIGGNQPQHF | TGTGCCAGCAGTTTTTACAGGGGGACCGGAACCATAATAGGTGGCAATCAGCCCCAGCATTTT
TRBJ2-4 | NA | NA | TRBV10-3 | CAISERGREDIQYF | TGTGCCATCAGTGAGAGAGGCAGGGAGGACATTCAGTACTTC
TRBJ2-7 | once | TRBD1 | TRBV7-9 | CASSRNPGTGDYEQYF | TGTGCCAGCAGTAGGAACCCGGGGACAGGGGATTACGAGCAGTACTTC
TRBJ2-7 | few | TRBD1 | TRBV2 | CASSTGTGSMEQYF | TGTGCCAGCAGTACCGGGACAGGGTCTATGGAGCAGTACTTC
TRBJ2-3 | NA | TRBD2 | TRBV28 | CASSLDPGLAGGPADTQYF | TGTGCCAGCAGTTTGGATCCTGGACTAGCGGGGGGGCCAGCAGATACGCAGTATTTT
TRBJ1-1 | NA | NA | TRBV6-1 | CASSESLSLITEAFF | TGTGCCAGCAGTGAATCCTTAAGCCTTATCACTGAAGCTTTCTTT
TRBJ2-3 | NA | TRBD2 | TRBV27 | CASSLGASGYTQYF | TGTGCCAGCAGTTTAGGGGCTAGCGGGTATACGCAGTATTTT
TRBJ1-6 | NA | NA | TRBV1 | CTSSRGRAWGRNSPLHF | TGCACCAGCAGCCGGGGGAGGGCCTGGGGGCGAAATTCACCCCTCCACTTT
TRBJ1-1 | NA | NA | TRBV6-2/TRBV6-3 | CASSAPRRFTEAFF | TGTGCCAGCAGCGCGCCGAGGAGATTCACGGAAGCTTTCTTT
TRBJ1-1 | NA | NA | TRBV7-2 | CASSRSVPAFF | TGTGCCAGCAGCCGATCGGTTCCAGCTTTCTTT
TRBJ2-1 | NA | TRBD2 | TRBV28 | CASSLGLAGVNEQFF | TGTGCCAGCAGTTTGGGACTAGCGGGGGTCAATGAGCAGTTCTTC
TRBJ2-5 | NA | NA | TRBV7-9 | CASSRRGLGETQYF | TGTGCCAGCAGCCGCCGGGGTTTGGGAGAGACCCAGTACTTC
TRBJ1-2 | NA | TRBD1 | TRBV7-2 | CASSLWKLRTGSHYGYTF | TGTGCCAGCAGCCTATGGAAACTTAGGACAGGGAGCCACTATGGCTACACCTTC
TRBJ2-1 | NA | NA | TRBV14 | CASSQAGLRGSSDEQFF | TGTGCCAGCAGCCAAGCTGGCTTACGGGGATCTTCCGATGAGCAGTTCTTC
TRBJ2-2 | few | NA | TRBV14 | CASSQGPGTNTGELFF | TGTGCCAGCAGCCAAGGACCGGGAACGAACACCGGGGAGCTGTTTTTT
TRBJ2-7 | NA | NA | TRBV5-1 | CASRRSGSYEQYF | TGCGCCAGCAGGAGGTCCGGGTCCTACGAGCAGTACTTC
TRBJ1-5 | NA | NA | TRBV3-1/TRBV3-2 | CASSQGRGDGQPQHF | TGTGCCAGCAGCCAAGGTCGGGGGGACGGTCAGCCCCAGCATTTT
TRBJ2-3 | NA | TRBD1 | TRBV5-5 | CASSQGQVTSTDTQYF | TGTGCCAGCAGCCAAGGACAGGTTACTAGCACAGATACGCAGTATTTT
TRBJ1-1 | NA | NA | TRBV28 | CASSYPNSGTEAFF | TGTGCCAGCAGTTACCCGAATTCCGGCACTGAAGCTTTCTTT
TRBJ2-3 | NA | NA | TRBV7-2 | CASSPNGGGYTDTQYF | TGTGCCAGCAGCCCCAACGGCGGGGGCTACACAGATACGCAGTATTTT
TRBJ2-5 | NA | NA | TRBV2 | CASSGDTGQETQYF | TGTGCCAGCAGCGGGGACACCGGCCAAGAGACCCAGTACTTC
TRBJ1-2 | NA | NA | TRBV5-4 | CASSFGGSYGYTF | TGTGCCAGCAGCTTCGGGGGGAGCTATGGCTACACCTTC
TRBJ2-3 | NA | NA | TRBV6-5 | CASWDWGADTQYF | TGTGCCAGCTGGGACTGGGGCGCAGATACGCAGTATTTT
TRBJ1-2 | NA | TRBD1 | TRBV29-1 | CSVSLTGAYGYTF | TGCAGCGTTTCCCTGACAGGGGCCTATGGCTACACCTTC
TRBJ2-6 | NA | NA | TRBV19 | CASSRGSGANVLTF | TGTGCCAGTAGTCGAGGTTCCGGGGCCAACGTCCTGACTTTC
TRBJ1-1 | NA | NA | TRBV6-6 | CASSYSTAGVTEAFF | TGTGCCAGCAGTTACTCGACCGCCGGAGTCACTGAAGCTTTCTTT
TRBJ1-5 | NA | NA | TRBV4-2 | CASSQVGAQPQHF | TGTGCCAGCAGCCAAGTGGGGGCTCAGCCCCAGCATTTT
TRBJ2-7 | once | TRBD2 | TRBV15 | CATSRDRLAGREQYF | TGTGCCACCAGCAGAGACCGACTAGCCGGAAGGGAGCAGTACTTC
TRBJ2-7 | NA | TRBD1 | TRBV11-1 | CASSRTGGSYEQYF | TGTGCCAGCAGCCGCACAGGGGGATCCTACGAGCAGTACTTC
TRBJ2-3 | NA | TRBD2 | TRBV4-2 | CASSQDRIAGGTQYF | TGTGCCAGCAGCCAAGATAGGATAGCGGGGGGTACGCAGTATTTT
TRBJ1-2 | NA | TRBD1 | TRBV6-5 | CASSYSGQGHYGYTF | TGTGCCAGCAGTTACTCGGGACAGGGACACTATGGCTACACCTTC
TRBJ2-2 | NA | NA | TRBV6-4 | CATKRGGNTGELFF | TGTGCCACCAAACGAGGGGGGAACACCGGGGAGCTGTTTTTT
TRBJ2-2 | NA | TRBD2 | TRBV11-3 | CASSPSTMIGGSGTGELFF | TGTGCCAGCAGCCCTAGTACAATGATCGGGGGGTCGGGCACCGGGGAGCTGTTTTTT
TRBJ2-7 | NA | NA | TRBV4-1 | CASSLLTTTYEQYF | TGCGCCAGCAGCCTCCTCACCACAACCTACGAGCAGTACTTC
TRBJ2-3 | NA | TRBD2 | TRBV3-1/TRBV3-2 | CASSRGLATDTQYF | TGTGCCAGCAGCCGGGGACTAGCCACAGATACGCAGTATTTT
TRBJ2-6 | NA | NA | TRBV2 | CARGGGHSGANVLTF | TGTGCCAGGGGAGGTGGGCACTCTGGGGCCAACGTCCTGACTTTC
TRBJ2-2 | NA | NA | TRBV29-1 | CSVRLGPGLFF | TGCAGCGTCCGACTAGGCCCAGGGCTGTTTTTT
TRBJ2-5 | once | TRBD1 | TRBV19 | CASSTTRDRGQYQETQYF | TGTGCCAGTAGTACCACCCGGGACAGGGGACAGTACCAAGAGACCCAGTACTTC
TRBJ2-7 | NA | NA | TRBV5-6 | CASSFGRGNYEQYF | TGTGCCAGCAGCTTCGGTAGAGGGAACTACGAGCAGTACTTC